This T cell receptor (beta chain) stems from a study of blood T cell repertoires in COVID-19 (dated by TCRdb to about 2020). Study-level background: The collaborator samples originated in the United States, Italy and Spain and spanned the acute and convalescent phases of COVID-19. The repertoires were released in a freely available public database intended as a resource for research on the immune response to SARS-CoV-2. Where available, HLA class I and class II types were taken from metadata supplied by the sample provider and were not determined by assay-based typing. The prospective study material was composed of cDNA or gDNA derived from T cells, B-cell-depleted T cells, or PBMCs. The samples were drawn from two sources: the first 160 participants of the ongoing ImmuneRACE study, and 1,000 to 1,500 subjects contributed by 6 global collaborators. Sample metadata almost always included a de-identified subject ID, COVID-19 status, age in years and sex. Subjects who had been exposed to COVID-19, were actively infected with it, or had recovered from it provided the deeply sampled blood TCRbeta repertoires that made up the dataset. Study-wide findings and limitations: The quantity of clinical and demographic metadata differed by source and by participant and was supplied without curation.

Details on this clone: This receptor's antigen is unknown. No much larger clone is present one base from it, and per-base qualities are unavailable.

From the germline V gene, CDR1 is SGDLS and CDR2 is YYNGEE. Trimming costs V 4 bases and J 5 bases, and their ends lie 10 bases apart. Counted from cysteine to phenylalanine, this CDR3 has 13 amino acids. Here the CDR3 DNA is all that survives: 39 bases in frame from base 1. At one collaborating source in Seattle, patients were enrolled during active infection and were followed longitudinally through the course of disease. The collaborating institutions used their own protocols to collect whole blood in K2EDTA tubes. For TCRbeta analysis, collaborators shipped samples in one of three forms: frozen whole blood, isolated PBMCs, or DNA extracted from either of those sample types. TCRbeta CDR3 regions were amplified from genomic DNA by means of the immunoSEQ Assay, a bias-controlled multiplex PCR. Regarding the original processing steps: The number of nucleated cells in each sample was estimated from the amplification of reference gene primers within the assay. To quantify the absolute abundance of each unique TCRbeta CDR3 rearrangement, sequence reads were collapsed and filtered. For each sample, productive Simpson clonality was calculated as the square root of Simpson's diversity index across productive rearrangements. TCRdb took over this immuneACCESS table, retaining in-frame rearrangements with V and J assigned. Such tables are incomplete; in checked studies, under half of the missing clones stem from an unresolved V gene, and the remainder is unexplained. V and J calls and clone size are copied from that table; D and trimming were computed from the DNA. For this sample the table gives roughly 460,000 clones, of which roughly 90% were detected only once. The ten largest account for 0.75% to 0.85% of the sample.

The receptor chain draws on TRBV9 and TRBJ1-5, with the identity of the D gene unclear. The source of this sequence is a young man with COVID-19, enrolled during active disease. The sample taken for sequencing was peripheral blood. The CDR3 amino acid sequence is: CASSPSPDQPQHF. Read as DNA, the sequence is TGTGCCAGCAGCCCCTCCCCCGATCAGCCCCAGCATTTT. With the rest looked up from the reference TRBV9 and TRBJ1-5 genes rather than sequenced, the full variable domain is DSGVTQTPKHLITATGQRVTLRCSPRSGDLSVYWYQQSLDQGLQFLIQYYNGEERAKGNILERFSAQQFPDLHSELNLSSLELGDSALYFCASSPSPDQPQHFGDGTRLSIL.